Following are 31 T cell receptor beta chains from one sample sequenced in a study of molecular identifiers for immune sequencing clone quantification. TCRdb independently ran MiXCR on the PCR reads; one entry per CDR3 protein. The sample carries 600,000 to 650,000 distinct CDR3 sequences, 20% recorded once. What was sequenced was naive CD8+ T cells from blood, with Jurkat cell RNA spiked in. Subset reported: FACS-sorted CD8+CD4-CCR7+CD45RA+ naive T cells. All receptors come from a human donor in good health. Some libraries in this study had Jurkat cell RNA spiked in.

The sample holds a few counts of this clonotype. The rearrangement uses TRBV25-1 and TRBJ2-3; 11 positions match TRBD2. The CDR3 sequence is 17 residues long. Trimming cost V 3 bases and J 3 bases; bases outside gene matches: 8. Germline V gives CDR1 MGHDK, CDR2 SYGVNS. The CDR3 bases are TGTGCCAGCAGTGAGATTTTAGCGGGAGGGCAGACAGATACGCAGTATTTT. Residues: CASSEILAGGQTDTQYF.

This clonotype was recorded many times. This chain connects TRBV20-1 to TRBJ2-3, with 8 nucleotides matching TRBD2. The V gene's germline CDR1 is DFQATT and CDR2 SNEGSKA (reference sequence). The ends lost 1 base at V and 1 base at J; junction bases unmatched: 22. The CDR3 sequence is 21 residues long. CDR3 in amino acids: CSARGLLRTGGRKGRTDTQYF. The CDR3 coding sequence is TGCAGTGCTAGAGGCCTTTTGCGGACTGGCGGGAGGAAGGGACGCACAGATACGCAGTATTTT.

The chain recombines TRBV19 with TRBJ2-1; D not certain. V lost 7 bases to trimming and J lost 9 bases, with 10 bases between them. The CDR3 spans 11 residues. Per the germline V gene, CDR1 is LNHDA and CDR2 is SQIVND (reference sequence). In DNA, the CDR3 is TGTGCCAGTACGACTGACGGTGAGCAGTTCTTC. Protein product: CASTTDGEQFF.

There are many counts of this clonotype. The genes are TRBV7-9 and TRBJ2-2; tentatively, D is TRBD2 (5 bases). Deletions cut 2 bases from V and 7 bases from J, with 14 bases between. This CDR3 contains 15 residues. From germline, CDR1 is SEHNR and CDR2 FQNEAQ (reference sequence). The chain's CDR3 is CASSLREPGLGELFF. The DNA for the CDR3 is TGTGCCAGCAGCTTAAGAGAGCCCGGACTCGGGGAGCTGTTTTTT.

Concerning this clonotype: One end of the junction varies from germline; a read error may be responsible. The genes are TRBV5-1 and TRBJ2-7; no definite D call. Germline lookup yields CDR1 SGHRS and CDR2 YFSETQ. The CDR3 covers 11 residues. The CDR3 reads CAGSSFAEQYF. CDR3 DNA sequence: TGCGCCGGCAGCTCCTTTGCCGAGCAGTACTTC.

This clonotype has at least ten counts. This chain uses TRBV5-6 with TRBJ2-2; D uncertain. From germline, CDR1 is SGHDT and CDR2 YYEEEE. The V end lost 4 bases, the J end lost 8 bases, and 18 bases lay between the germline ends. CDR3 length: 15 residues. The CDR3 DNA follows: TGTGCCAGCAGCCTTGGGCGGATGAACCTTGGGGAGCTGTTTTTT. Protein sequence: CASSLGRMNLGELFF.

In regard to this clonotype: A much larger clone lies a single base off, so this may be a read error. The chain has TRBV5-1 and TRBJ2-7, with D possibly matching TRBD2 (7 bases). This CDR3 contains 17 residues. Germline CDR1 is SGHRS and CDR2 is YFSETQ. V lost 4 bases, J lost 3 bases, and 23 bases lay in between. The CDR3 protein is CASSVGGGGLSYYEQYF. The CDR3 DNA reads TGCGCCAGCAGCGTTGGGGGGGGGGGCCTCTCATACTACGAGCAGTACTTC.

This clonotype was seen ten or more times. V usage is TRBV3-1 and J usage is TRBJ2-7, with D hard to call. CDR1 is LGHDT and CDR2 is YNNKEL in the germline V gene (reference sequence). V was clipped by 3 bases and J by 0 bases, with 9 bases between them. The CDR3 consists of 14 residues. Written as DNA, the CDR3 is TGTGCCAGCAGCCAGGCCGGCAACTCCTACGAGCAGTACTTC. Translation gives CASSQAGNSYEQYF.

This clonotype occurred a few times. The chain couples TRBV15 to TRBJ2-1, with 7 bases that match TRBD2. Per germline, CDR1 LNHNV and CDR2 YYDKDF (reference sequence). V dropped 1 base and J dropped 8; count of bases not matched to a gene: 11. This CDR3 spans 16 amino acids. In nucleotides, the CDR3 is TGTGCCACCAGCAGAGCAGAGGGAGGGAGAAGGGATGAGCAGTTCTTC. Its protein product is CATSRAEGGRRDEQFF.

This clonotype was observed a handful of times. The CDR3 nucleotides are TGTGCCAGCAGCTTATTCGGTAGCTCTGGGGCCAACGTCCTGACTTTC. It specifies CASSLFGSSGANVLTF. V gene TRBV7-3 combines with J gene TRBJ2-6; D is uncertain. V was cut by 2 bases and J by 0 bases, with 8 bases left in between. Germline V gene data show CDR1 as SGHTA and CDR2 as FQGTGA. The CDR3 spans 16 residues. The complete variable domain, with remaining parts taken from reference TRBV7-3 and TRBJ2-6, reads GAGVSQTPSNKVTEKGKYVELRCDPISGHTALYWYRQSLGQGPEFLIYFQGTGAADDSGLPNDRFFAVRPEGSVSTLKIQRTERGDSAVYLCASSLFGSSGANVLTFGAGSRLTVL.

This clonotype occurred a few times. This chain joins TRBV2 and TRBJ1-1; no firm D call. CDR3 size: 12 residues. V was cut by 8 bases and J by 2 bases, with 9 bases left in between. CDR1 is SNHLY and CDR2 is FYNNEI in the germline V gene. In DNA, the CDR3 is TGTGCCAGCCGAAGAGTAAACACTGAAGCTTTCTTT. It specifies CASRRVNTEAFF.

This clonotype was counted a few times. The J gene is TRBJ2-1, the V gene TRBV2, with TRBD1 matching over 9 bases. V dropped 7 bases and J dropped 6; count of bases not matched to a gene: 4. This CDR3 comprises 13 residues. CDR1 is SNHLY, CDR2 FYNNEI, per germline. The CDR3 DNA reads as TGTGCCAGCAAGGGACAGGGCGGCAATGAGCAGTTCTTC. Translating gives CASKGQGGNEQFF.

This clonotype was seen repeatedly, ten times or more. The gene calls are TRBV6-2 or TRBV6-3 and TRBJ2-1; no reliable D call. Germline values: CDR1 MNHEY, CDR2 SVGEGT. V lost 11 bases and J lost 4, with 9 bases in between. The CDR3 contains 11 residues. The DNA for the CDR3 is TGTGCCTCCCTCCAGTACAATGAGCAGTTCTTC. Protein sequence: CASLQYNEQFF.

This clonotype was observed many times. The chain uses TRBV13 and TRBJ1-1; D not resolved. The CDR3 loop spans 16 amino acids. Trimming pared 3 bases from V and 0 bases from J, leaving 14 bases between. In germline, CDR1 is PRHDT, CDR2 FYEKMQ (reference sequence). The chain's CDR3 is CASSLSGKHMNTEAFF. The CDR3 nucleotides read TGTGCCAGCAGCTTGTCCGGGAAACACATGAACACTGAAGCTTTCTTT.

This clonotype has a count of ten or more. The rearrangement joins TRBV20-1 to TRBJ2-7; D call uncertain. The germline V gene has CDR1 DFQATT and CDR2 SNEGSKA (reference sequence). The CDR3 sequence is 14 residues long. Trimming cost V 1 base and J 0 bases, with 10 bases left between them. DNA for the CDR3: TGCAGTGCTAGAGTAGAAGGGCACTCCTACGAGCAGTACTTC. Its protein is CSARVEGHSYEQYF.

This clonotype was recorded many times. The rearrangement links TRBV7-3 to TRBJ1-1; a possible D gene is TRBD1 (5 bases). CDR3 size: 15 residues. V lost 7 bases and J 6 bases, leaving 21 bases between the germline ends. Germline V gene sequence: CDR1 SGHTA, CDR2 FQGTGA. The CDR3 here is CASTSGRTLGAEAFF. Written as DNA, the CDR3 is TGTGCCAGCACCTCCGGACGGACTCTAGGGGCTGAAGCTTTCTTT.

This clonotype was seen at least ten times. The chain combines TRBV6-6 with TRBJ2-7; D may be TRBD2 (5 bases). V was shortened by 2 bases and J by 7 bases, with 9 bases between the two germline ends. The CDR3 loop spans 12 amino acids. The germline V gene encodes CDR1 MNHNY and CDR2 SVGAGI (reference sequence). CDR3 in amino acids: CASSYREVEQYF. The CDR3 nucleotides are TGTGCCAGCAGTTACCGGGAAGTAGAGCAGTACTTC.

This clonotype was detected many times. This chain connects TRBV20-1 to TRBJ2-7; 13 nucleotides align to TRBD2. Germline values: CDR1 DFQATT, CDR2 SNEGSKA (reference sequence). V lost 1 base and J lost 2; bases outside the gene matches: 8. The CDR3 consists of 17 residues. DNA for the CDR3: TGCAGTGCTAGAGTAACCCAAGGACTAGCGGGGGCCTACGAGCAGTACTTC. Residues: CSARVTQGLAGAYEQYF.

V is TRBV5-6 and J is TRBJ2-7; D unclear. Germline V gene lookup returns CDR1 SGHDT and CDR2 YYEEEE. CDR3 length: 14 amino acids. V dropped 0 bases and J dropped 2 bases, with 9 bases sitting between them. The CDR3 spells CASSLGLRAYEQYF. In nucleotides, the CDR3 is TGTGCCAGCAGCTTGGGCCTTAGGGCCTACGAGCAGTACTTC.

Ten or more counts support this clonotype. J is TRBJ2-1 and V is TRBV7-9, with D possibly TRBD2 on 6 matching bases. The germline V gene has CDR1 SEHNR and CDR2 FQNEAQ (reference sequence). The length of the CDR3 is 17 residues. V gave up 5 bases and J gave up 5 bases, with 22 bases separating them. Written as DNA, the CDR3 is TGTGCCAGCAGCGATAGTGAAACTAGCTGGAAGAACAATGAGCAGTTCTTC. It translates to CASSDSETSWKNNEQFF.

This clonotype was seen a handful of times. V is TRBV4-1 and J is TRBJ2-7; 13 nucleotides line up with TRBD2. CDR3 length equals 16 residues. Germline values: CDR1 MGHRA, CDR2 YSYEKL. Trimming removed 4 bases from V and 6 bases from J; junction bases left unmatched: 9. The DNA for the CDR3 is TGCGCCAGCAGCCCCGGACTAGCGGGAGTCCCATCCGAGCAGTACTTC. As protein: CASSPGLAGVPSEQYF.

To note about this clonotype: The junction shows a germline mismatch at one end, possibly a read error. The genes are TRBV4-1 and TRBJ2-5; maybe TRBD2 (6 bases). The germline gives CDR1 MGHRA, CDR2 YSYEKL. The CDR3 has 15 amino acids. The DNA of the CDR3 is TGCGCCAGCACCCCTACCCCGGGACTTCAAGGGACCCAGTACTTC. Its translation is CASTPTPGLQGTQYF.

This clonotype was recorded a few times. This sequence joins TRBV3-1 and TRBJ2-3, with D maybe TRBD2 (5 bases). There are 15 residues in the CDR3. Looked up from germline, CDR1 is LGHDT and CDR2 is YNNKEL (reference sequence). V was pared by 0 bases and J by 2 bases, with 9 bases between. CDR3 sequence: CASSQEETNTDTQYF. The CDR3 nucleotides read TGTGCCAGCAGCCAAGAAGAGACTAACACAGATACGCAGTATTTT.

A word on this clonotype: This may come from a read error, since a much larger clone is one base off. This chain's CDR3 is CGAKGAAVNEKLFF. The CDR3 DNA follows: TGCGGTGCTAAGGGGGCGGCCGTTAATGAAAAACTGTTTTTT. The rearrangement joins TRBV20-1 to TRBJ1-4; 7 bases match TRBD1. This CDR3 spans 14 amino acids. Germline assignment: CDR1 DFQATT and CDR2 SNEGSKA (reference sequence).

This clonotype was detected many times. This chain joins TRBV29-1 and TRBJ2-6; D is ambiguous. Trimming took 0 bases from V and 1 from J, leaving 10 bases between them. This CDR3 has 16 amino acids. Germline lookup yields CDR1 SQVTM and CDR2 ANQGSEA. The DNA of the CDR3 is TGCAGCGTTGAAGATCCGCTTAGGTCTGGGGCCAACGTCCTGACTTTC. Its protein is CSVEDPLRSGANVLTF.

This clonotype was counted ten times or more. V usage is TRBV20-1 and J usage is TRBJ2-5; no definite D call. Germline CDR1 reads DFQATT; CDR2 reads SNEGSKA (reference sequence). This CDR3 is built from 14 residues. Trimming removed 7 bases from V and 2 bases from J, with 17 bases in between. CDR3 nucleotides: TGCAGTGGAATTGATTCGGGCGGTCAAGAGACCCAGTACTTC. Translating gives CSGIDSGGQETQYF.

The chain links TRBV11-2 to TRBJ2-1, with 7 bases matching TRBD2. Germline V gene sequence: CDR1 SGHAT, CDR2 FQNNGV. The CDR3 runs to 14 residues. V was clipped by 1 base and J by 3 bases; unmatched bases: 0. The CDR3 spells CASSLVAGYNEQFF. DNA of the CDR3: TGTGCCAGCAGCTTAGTAGCGGGCTACAATGAGCAGTTCTTC.

For this clonotype: Being one base from a much bigger clone, this may be a read error. V and J are TRBV6-5 and TRBJ1-1; weak D call: TRBD1 (6 bases). The CDR3 contains 13 residues. Germline CDR1 is MNHEY and CDR2 is SVGAGI. The germline V and J ends were trimmed by 8 bases and 1 base, with 11 bases remaining between them. The CDR3 DNA reads TGTGCCAGCGGCGAGACAGGGAACACTGAAGCTTTCTTT. As protein: CASGETGNTEAFF.

The CDR3 sequence is CASSSNRGTEAFF. CDR3 sequence (DNA): TGTGCCAGCAGCTCCAACAGGGGCACTGAAGCTTTCTTT. The rearrangement uses TRBV6-5 and TRBJ1-1; 7 nucleotides agree with TRBD1. With V trimmed by 6 bases and J by 4 bases, 5 bases remained unmatched. This CDR3 contains 13 residues. Germline CDR1 MNHEY, CDR2 SVGAGI.

This clonotype was picked up many times. The chain joins TRBV5-1 to TRBJ2-5; 9 positions match TRBD1. CDR1 SGHRS and CDR2 YFSETQ come from the germline V gene. Trimming took 4 bases from V and 5 from J; bases not matched to a gene: 12. The CDR3 extends over 16 amino acids. The CDR3: CASSLNLQGAGETQYF. The DNA of the CDR3 is TGCGCCAGCAGCCTGAACTTACAGGGGGCTGGGGAGACCCAGTACTTC. Full variable domain (remainder filled in from reference TRBV5-1 and TRBJ2-5): KAGVTQTPRYLIKTRGQQVTLSCSPISGHRSVSWYQQTPGQGLQFLFEYFSETQRNKGNFPGRFSGRQFSNSRSEMNVSTLELGDSALYLCASSLNLQGAGETQYFGPGTRLLVL.

This clonotype appeared a single time. A much larger clone is a single base away; this may be a read error. The gene calls are TRBV29-1 and TRBJ2-7, with 11 bases aligning to TRBD1. Germline trimming cut 4 bases from V and 2 bases from J; bases unmatched to any gene: 10. Germline values: CDR1 SQVTM, CDR2 ANQGSEA. The CDR3 is made up of 16 amino acids. The CDR3 here is CSVGVPDRGPPYEQYF. In DNA, the CDR3 is TGCAGCGTTGGAGTCCCGGACAGGGGGCCTCCCTACGAGCAGTACTTC.